The 21 T cell receptor beta chains below come from one sample, sequenced in a study of T cells after yellow fever vaccination. MiXCR was run by TCRdb on the 5' RACE reads, yielding one entry per CDR3 protein. Among 500,000 to 700,000 distinct CDR3 sequences listed, 15% to 20% were seen once. Sample: PBMCs, taken 15 days after the yellow fever booster vaccination. Receptors were obtained from a man under 40 who received the YFV17D yellow fever vaccine.

The genes are TRBV29-1 and TRBJ2-7; 8 nucleotides agree with TRBD2. V was pared by 2 bases and J by 0 bases, with 3 bases of the junction left unmatched. This CDR3 comprises 14 residues. The germline gives CDR1 SQVTM, CDR2 ANQGSEA. The CDR3, as DNA: TGCAGCGTTGAAAAAAGCGGGAGCTCCTACGAGCAGTACTTC. It translates to CSVEKSGSSYEQYF.

This clonotype was found a few times. The chain has TRBV7-2 and TRBJ2-7; 10 bases agree with TRBD2. Trimming took 5 bases from V and 9 from J; bases not matched to a gene: 7. The CDR3 runs to 13 residues. The germline CDR1 and CDR2 sequences are SGHTA and FQGNSA. This CDR3 reads CASSPRLAGLQYF. In DNA, the CDR3 is TGTGCCAGCAGCCCCCGACTAGCGGGCTTGCAGTACTTC.

The J gene is TRBJ2-1, the V gene TRBV5-1, with 9 bases lining up with TRBD2. The ends lost 0 bases at V and 0 bases at J; junction bases unmatched: 4. Germline CDR1 is SGHRS and CDR2 is YFSETQ. The CDR3 spans 17 residues. CDR3: CASSLALTSGSYNEQFF. CDR3 nucleotides: TGCGCCAGCAGCTTGGCCTTGACTAGCGGCTCCTACAATGAGCAGTTCTTC. Using reference TRBV5-1 and TRBJ2-1 for the parts outside the CDR3, the full variable domain is KAGVTQTPRYLIKTRGQQVTLSCSPISGHRSVSWYQQTPGQGLQFLFEYFSETQRNKGNFPGRFSGRQFSNSRSEMNVSTLELGDSALYLCASSLALTSGSYNEQFFGPGTRLTVL.

The rearrangement links TRBV20-1 to TRBJ2-7; 7 nucleotides align to TRBD2. The germline V gene encodes CDR1 DFQATT and CDR2 SNEGSKA (reference sequence). This CDR3 has 15 residues. V shed 0 bases and J 5 bases; nucleotides not matched to a gene: 10. CDR3 sequence (DNA): TGCAGTGCTAGAGATTCGACGGGAGGAGGGAACGAGCAGTACTTC. It is translated as CSARDSTGGGNEQYF.

The chain couples TRBV7-2 to TRBJ1-3; TRBD1 matches at 8 bases. CDR1 and CDR2 (germline): SGHTA, FQGNSA. The CDR3 runs to 15 residues. Trimming took 4 bases from V and 2 from J; bases not matched to a gene: 4. CDR3 region: CASSSQTGAGNTIYF. The CDR3 nucleotides read TGTGCCAGCAGCTCCCAGACAGGGGCTGGAAACACCATATATTTT.

This clonotype was detected only a few times. The chain has TRBV27 and TRBJ2-7; 8 nucleotides agree with TRBD2. This CDR3 comprises 14 residues. Germline CDR1 MNHEY, CDR2 SMNVEV (reference sequence). J was trimmed by 7 bases and V by 6 bases; bases with no gene match: 11. As DNA, the CDR3 is TGTGCCAGCAGCCTAGGGGGGGTAGCGGGGGAGCAGTACTTC. Translated, it gives CASSLGGVAGEQYF.

The chain joins TRBV7-9 to TRBJ2-1; no firm D call. Between the trimmed V and J ends, which lost 7 bases and 10 bases, there was a span of 8 bases. From germline, CDR1 is SEHNR and CDR2 FQNEAQ (reference sequence). There are 10 residues in the CDR3. CDR3 region: CASNIGEQFF. The CDR3 DNA follows: TGTGCCAGCAACATTGGAGAGCAGTTCTTC.

V usage is TRBV6-1 and J usage is TRBJ1-4; 7 bases fit TRBD1. J gave up 5 bases and V 6 bases, and 9 bases lay outside the gene matches. From germline, CDR1 is MNHNS and CDR2 SASEGT. The CDR3 totals 15 residues. CDR3: CASRETGVDNEKLFF. The DNA for the CDR3 is TGTGCCAGCAGGGAAACAGGGGTAGACAATGAAAAACTGTTTTTT.

In this sample, this clonotype turned up a few times. V usage is TRBV12-3 or TRBV12-4 and J usage is TRBJ2-1, with D possibly TRBD2 on 6 matching bases. This CDR3 has 16 amino acids. V was pared by 6 bases and J by 3 bases, with 18 bases between. The CDR3 sequence: CASSIRTGGVYNEQFF. CDR3 DNA: TGTGCCAGCAGCATACGGACCGGAGGGGTCTACAATGAGCAGTTCTTC.

This clonotype was found a few times. V usage is TRBV6-5 and J usage is TRBJ2-7; the D gene is possibly TRBD2 (6 bases). The CDR3 totals 15 residues. Germline CDR1 is MNHEY and CDR2 is SVGAGI. With 2 bases removed from V and 5 bases from J, the gap between germline ends came to 16 bases. The CDR3: CASSYAPGEGNEQYF. Here the CDR3 DNA reads TGTGCCAGCAGTTACGCCCCGGGAGAAGGCAACGAGCAGTACTTC.

This clonotype was picked up a small number of times. This chain connects TRBV6-1 to TRBJ2-7; perhaps TRBD2 as D (6 bases). CDR1 is MNHNS, CDR2 SASEGT, per germline. V was trimmed by 5 bases and J by 4 bases, leaving 15 bases between them. CDR3 length: 14 amino acids. Written as DNA, the CDR3 is TGTGCCAGCAGTCGGGGGACGGTTGGTTACGAGCAGTACTTC. The encoded protein is CASSRGTVGYEQYF.

In this sample, this clonotype turned up a few times. This chain connects TRBV2 to TRBJ2-7; D not certain. The CDR3 has 12 residues. V was clipped by 9 bases and J by 3 bases, with 12 bases between them. Germline CDR1 reads SNHLY; CDR2 reads FYNNEI. This CDR3 is CASSSRVYEQYF. Written as DNA, the CDR3 is TGTGCCAGTAGCAGTAGGGTCTACGAGCAGTACTTC.

This clonotype showed up just a few times. The genes are TRBV24-1 and TRBJ2-3; 7 nucleotides align to TRBD2. CDR1 and CDR2 (germline): KGHDR, SFDVKD. V shed 9 bases and J 2 bases; nucleotides not matched to a gene: 7. The CDR3 is 14 amino acids. CDR3 bases: TGTGCCACCCGGGGGAGCGGGACCACAGATACGCAGTATTTT. It yields the protein CATRGSGTTDTQYF.

The chain uses TRBV4-3 and TRBJ2-5; tentatively, D is TRBD2 (7 bases). Germline values: CDR1 LGHNA, CDR2 YSLEER. CDR3 size: 15 residues. Trimming took 2 bases from V and 4 from J, leaving 14 bases between them. The CDR3 DNA follows: TGCGCCAGCAGCCAACGGACCCGGGGGGCAGAGACCCAGTACTTC. Protein product: CASSQRTRGAETQYF.

The rearrangement joins TRBV12-3 or TRBV12-4 to TRBJ1-3, with D unresolved. V lost 6 bases, J lost 5 bases, and 11 bases lay in between. The CDR3 covers 13 residues. CDR3 amino acids: CASRSKGRNTIYF. As DNA, the CDR3 is TGTGCCAGCAGGTCGAAAGGGAGAAACACCATATATTTT.

This clonotype has more than one count but fewer than ten. This chain joins TRBV7-2 and TRBJ2-4; 8 bases line up with TRBD2. The ends lost 1 base at V and 0 bases at J; junction bases unmatched: 2. The germline V gene has CDR1 SGHTA and CDR2 FQGNSA. The length of the CDR3 is 16 residues. For the CDR3, the DNA is TGTGCCAGCAGCTTAGTGGCGGGAGGAGCCAAAAACATTCAGTACTTC. Its protein is CASSLVAGGAKNIQYF.

This clonotype was counted only a few times. This chain joins TRBV5-1 and TRBJ2-4, with D perhaps matching TRBD2 (6 bases). V shed 0 bases and J shed 8 bases, with 15 bases lying between them. Germline CDR1 reads SGHRS; CDR2 reads YFSETQ. This CDR3 has 15 residues. CDR3: CASSLGGIREDIQYF. CDR3 DNA sequence: TGCGCCAGCAGCTTGGGCGGTATTAGGGAGGACATTCAGTACTTC.

This clonotype was observed a handful of times. The CDR3 spells CASSPPLIAGGEQYF. The CDR3 region has the DNA TGTGCCAGCAGCCCTCCTCTCATAGCGGGAGGCGAGCAGTACTTC. The chain joins TRBV7-9 to TRBJ2-7; 10 positions match TRBD2. CDR1 and CDR2 from the germline V gene are SEHNR and FQNEAQ (reference sequence). The CDR3 extends over 15 amino acids. The junction had 10 bases not matched to a gene; V was cut back by 5 bases and J by 6 bases.

This clonotype was seen a few times. The CDR3 DNA sequence: TGTGCCTGGAGTGTTGAGAGGACTAGCGGGAGAAGGCCAGAGACCCAGTACTTC. Protein product: CAWSVERTSGRRPETQYF. The V and J genes are TRBV30 and TRBJ2-5; TRBD2 agrees at 13 bases. Trimming took 0 bases from V and 4 from J; bases not matched to a gene: 11. The CDR3 length is 18 residues. Germline CDR1 reads GTSNPN; CDR2 reads SVGIG (reference sequence).

The V call is TRBV7-9, the J call TRBJ2-4; D is ambiguous. V lost 5 bases and J 6 bases, leaving 11 bases between the germline ends. Germline CDR1 reads SEHNR; CDR2 reads FQNEAQ (reference sequence). This CDR3 is built from 13 residues. In nucleotides, the CDR3 is TGTGCCAGCAGCCTCGATACTGTAAACATTCAGTACTTC. It encodes CASSLDTVNIQYF.

This clonotype was seen only a few times. This rearrangement joins TRBV4-3 to TRBJ2-3; 14 bases line up with TRBD2. The CDR3 extends over 20 amino acids. V shed 4 bases, J shed 4 bases, and the junction held 16 bases outside the gene matches. CDR1 and CDR2 from the germline V gene are LGHNA and YSLEER. The CDR3 region is CASSPPQGTSGSWGPDTQYF. Written as DNA, the CDR3 is TGCGCCAGCAGCCCGCCTCAGGGGACTAGCGGGAGCTGGGGTCCAGATACGCAGTATTTT.